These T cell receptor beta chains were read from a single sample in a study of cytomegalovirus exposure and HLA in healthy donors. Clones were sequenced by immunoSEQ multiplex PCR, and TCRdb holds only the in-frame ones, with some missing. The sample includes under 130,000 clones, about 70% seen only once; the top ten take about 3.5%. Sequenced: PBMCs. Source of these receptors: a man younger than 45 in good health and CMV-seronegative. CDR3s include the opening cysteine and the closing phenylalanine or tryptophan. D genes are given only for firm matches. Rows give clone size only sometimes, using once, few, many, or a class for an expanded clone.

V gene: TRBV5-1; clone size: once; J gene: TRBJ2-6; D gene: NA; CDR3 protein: CASSLPTASGANVLTF; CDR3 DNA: TGCGCCAGCAGCTTACCGACAGCCTCTGGGGCCAACGTCCTGACTTTC
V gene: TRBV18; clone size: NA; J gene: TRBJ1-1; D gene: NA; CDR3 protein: CASSPTRGVEAFF; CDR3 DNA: TGTGCCAGCTCACCCACACGGGGGGTTGAAGCTTTCTTT
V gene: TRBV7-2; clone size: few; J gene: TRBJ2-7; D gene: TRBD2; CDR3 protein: CASSSNLAGAGEQYF; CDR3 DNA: TGTGCCAGCAGCTCCAACCTAGCGGGAGCCGGCGAGCAGTACTTC
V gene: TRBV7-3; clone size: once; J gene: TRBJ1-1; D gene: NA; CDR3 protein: CASSKQGNTEAFF; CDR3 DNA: TGTGCCAGCAGCAAACAGGGAAACACTGAAGCTTTCTTT
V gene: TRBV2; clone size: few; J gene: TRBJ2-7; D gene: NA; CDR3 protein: CASRNSDRESYEQYF; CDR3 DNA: TGTGCCAGTCGTAACAGTGATCGAGAATCCTACGAGCAGTACTTC
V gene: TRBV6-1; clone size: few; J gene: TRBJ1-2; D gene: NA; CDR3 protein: CATWRDPGGGYTF; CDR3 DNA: TGTGCCACTTGGCGGGATCCCGGGGGGGGCTACACCTTC
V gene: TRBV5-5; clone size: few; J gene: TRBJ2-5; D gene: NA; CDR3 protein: CASSLERLEETQYF; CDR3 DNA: TGTGCCAGCAGCTTGGAGCGGCTAGAAGAGACCCAGTACTTC
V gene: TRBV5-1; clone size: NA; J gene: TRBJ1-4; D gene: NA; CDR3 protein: CASSPGTSQNEKLFF; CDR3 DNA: TGCGCCAGCAGCCCCGGGACATCTCAAAATGAAAAACTGTTTTTT
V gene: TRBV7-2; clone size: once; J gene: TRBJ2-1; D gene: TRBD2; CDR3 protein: CASSPPASGSYEQFF; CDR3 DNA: TGTGCCAGCAGCCCCCCGGCTAGCGGGAGTTATGAGCAGTTCTTC
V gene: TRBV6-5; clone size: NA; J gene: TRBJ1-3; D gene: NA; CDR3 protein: CASSYGQGGNTIYF; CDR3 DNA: TGTGCCAGCAGTTACGGGCAGGGTGGAAACACCATATATTTT
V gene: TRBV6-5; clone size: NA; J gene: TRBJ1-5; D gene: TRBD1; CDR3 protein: CASRPDRGRNQPQHF; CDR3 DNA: TGTGCCAGCAGGCCAGACAGGGGAAGGAATCAGCCCCAGCATTTT
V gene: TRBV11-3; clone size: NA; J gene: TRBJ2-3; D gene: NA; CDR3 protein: CASSLGAGLNTDTQYF; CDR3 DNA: TGTGCCAGCAGCTTAGGGGCAGGGCTAAACACAGATACGCAGTATTTT
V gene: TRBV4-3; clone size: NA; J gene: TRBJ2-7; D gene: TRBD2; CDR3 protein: CASSQRAGGPYEQYF; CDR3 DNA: TGCGCCAGCAGCCAAAGAGCGGGAGGGCCCTACGAGCAGTACTTC
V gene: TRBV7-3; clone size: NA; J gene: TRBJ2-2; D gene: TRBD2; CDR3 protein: CASTTRAGGNTGELFF; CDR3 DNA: TGTGCCAGCACCACGCGAGCGGGGGGGAATACCGGGGAGCTGTTTTTT
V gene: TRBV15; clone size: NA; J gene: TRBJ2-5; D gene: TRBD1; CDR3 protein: CATSRQGGETQYF; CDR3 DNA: TGCGCCACCAGCAGACAGGGGGGAGAGACCCAGTACTTC
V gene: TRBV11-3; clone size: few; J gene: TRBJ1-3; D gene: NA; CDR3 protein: CASRSGYSGNTIYF; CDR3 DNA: TGTGCCAGCAGATCAGGGTACTCTGGAAACACCATATATTTT
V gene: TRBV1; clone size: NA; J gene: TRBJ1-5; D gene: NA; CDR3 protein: CTSSSYRGNSNQPQHF; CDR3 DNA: TGCACCAGCAGCTCTTACAGGGGTAATAGCAATCAGCCCCAGCATTTT
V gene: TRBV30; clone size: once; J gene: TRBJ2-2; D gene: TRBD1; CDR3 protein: CAWSVGTARELFF; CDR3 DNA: TGTGCCTGGAGTGTTGGGACAGCCCGGGAGCTGTTTTTT
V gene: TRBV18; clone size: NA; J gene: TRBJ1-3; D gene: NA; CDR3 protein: CASSPPKLYSGNTIYF; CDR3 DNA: TGTGCCAGCTCACCACCGAAGCTTTACTCTGGAAACACCATATATTTT
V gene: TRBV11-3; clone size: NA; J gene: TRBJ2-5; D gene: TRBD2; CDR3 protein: CASSSSGRPQETQYF; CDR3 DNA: TGTGCCAGCAGCTCTAGCGGGAGGCCCCAAGAGACCCAGTACTTC
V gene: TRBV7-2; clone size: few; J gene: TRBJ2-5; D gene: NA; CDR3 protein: CASSRRSEETQYF; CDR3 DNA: TGTGCCAGCAGCAGGCGGTCGGAAGAGACCCAGTACTTC
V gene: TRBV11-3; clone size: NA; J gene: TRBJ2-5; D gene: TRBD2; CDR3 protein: CASSPGLAGVETQYF; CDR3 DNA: TGTGCCAGCAGCCCCGGGCTAGCGGGAGTCGAGACCCAGTACTTC
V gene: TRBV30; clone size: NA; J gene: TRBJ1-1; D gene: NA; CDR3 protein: CAWSVHRDTEAFF; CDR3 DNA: TGTGCCTGGAGTGTACACCGGGACACTGAAGCTTTCTTT
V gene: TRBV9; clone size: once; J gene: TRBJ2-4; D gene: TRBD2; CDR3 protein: CASSPSRTQGGRANIQYF; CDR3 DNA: TGTGCCAGCAGCCCTAGTCGGACTCAGGGCGGGAGGGCAAACATTCAGTACTTC